This is a list of T cell receptor beta chains from one sample in a study of shared clonotypes between healthy human individuals. Profiling relied on immunoSEQ multiplex PCR, and the TCRdb table lists in-frame clones only, not all of them. The sample contains approximately 720,000 clones, roughly 70% of which appear only once. Sequencing used memory CD4+ T cells sorted from blood. The source is a woman aged 25 to 45 in good health. CDR3s include the opening cysteine and the closing phenylalanine or tryptophan. The size of a clone is reported for some rows only, either as once, few or many, or as a class for expanded clones.

clone size: NA
V gene: TRBV28
J gene: TRBJ1-5
CDR3 protein: CATAGQDSQPQHF

clone size: NA
V gene: TRBV6-1
J gene: TRBJ2-3
CDR3 protein: CASSVAGATDTQYF

clone size: NA
V gene: TRBV4-1
J gene: TRBJ2-7
CDR3 protein: CASSQDWGAYEQYF

clone size: NA
V gene: TRBV7-2
J gene: TRBJ2-5
CDR3 protein: CASSVLGRAGETQYF

clone size: NA
V gene: TRBV4-1
J gene: TRBJ2-1
CDR3 protein: CASSQGGTVYNEQFF

clone size: NA
V gene: TRBV6-5
J gene: TRBJ2-2
CDR3 protein: CASSYYTGIAGELFF

clone size: few
V gene: TRBV6-1
J gene: TRBJ1-6
CDR3 protein: CASSPDGGVNSPLHF

clone size: NA
V gene: TRBV30
J gene: TRBJ1-4
CDR3 protein: CAWSSEFITNEKLFF

clone size: NA
V gene: TRBV11-2
J gene: TRBJ2-5
CDR3 protein: CASSPPGTGAKTQYF

clone size: NA
V gene: TRBV2
J gene: TRBJ2-7
CDR3 protein: CASRTGTGGYEQYF

clone size: NA
V gene: TRBV10-3
J gene: TRBJ2-1
CDR3 protein: CAISVKGPFAEWNEQFF

clone size: NA
V gene: TRBV4-2
J gene: TRBJ2-1
CDR3 protein: CASSQPGLKTVDEQFF

clone size: NA
V gene: TRBV27
J gene: TRBJ1-2
CDR3 protein: CASSLNQGAGGYTF

clone size: NA
V gene: TRBV13
J gene: TRBJ2-7
CDR3 protein: CASSPTQTGWEQYF

clone size: NA
V gene: TRBV6-6
J gene: TRBJ2-7
CDR3 protein: CASSLRQRSYEQYF